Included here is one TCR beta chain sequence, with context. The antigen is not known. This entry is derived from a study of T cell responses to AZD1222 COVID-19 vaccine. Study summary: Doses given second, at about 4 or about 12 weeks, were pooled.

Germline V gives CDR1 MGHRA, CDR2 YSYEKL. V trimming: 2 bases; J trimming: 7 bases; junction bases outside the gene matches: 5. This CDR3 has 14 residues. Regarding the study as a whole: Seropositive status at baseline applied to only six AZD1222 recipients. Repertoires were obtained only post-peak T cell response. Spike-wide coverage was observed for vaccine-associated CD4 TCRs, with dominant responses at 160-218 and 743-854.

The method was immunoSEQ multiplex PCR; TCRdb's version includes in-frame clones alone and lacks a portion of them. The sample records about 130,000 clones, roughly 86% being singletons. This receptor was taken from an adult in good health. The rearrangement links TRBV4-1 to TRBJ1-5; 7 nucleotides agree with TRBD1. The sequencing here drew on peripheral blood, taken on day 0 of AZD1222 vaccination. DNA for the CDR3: TGCGCCAGCAGCCAATTGACAGGGTTGCAGCCCCAGCATTTT. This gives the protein CASSQLTGLQPQHF.